This T cell receptor (beta chain) comes out of a study of identical twins (dated by TCRdb to the mid-2010s). Context from the whole study: To test whether fetal clonotypes persist, the study used deep sequencing on TCR alpha and beta repertoires from monozygotic twins, unrelated adults of various ages, and cord blood. To rule out contamination, replicate twin experiments were performed at different times with different library preparation protocols.

Broad study findings and their caveats: Invariant T cells such as MAIT and iNKT could partly confound zero-insertion analyses, although diverse VJ usage argued against such confounding for most clonotypes. Because the same donors could not be followed over many years, conclusions were based on cross-sectional statistical analysis. The excess sharing between twins in beta out-of-frame sequences was weaker because fewer shared sequences reduced the signal-to-noise ratio. Recombination models systematically underestimated out-of-frame TCR alpha sharing in monozygotic twins but agreed with sharing between unrelated individuals. Fewer insertions were carried by abundant cord blood beta clonotypes; a weaker similar trend was observed in young adult naive repertoires, while no such trend was observed in memory repertoires. Compared with coincidental sharing between unrelated individuals, out-of-frame TCR alpha sequences shared between twins showed an excess of sequences with low generation probability.

The library was prepared using 5' RACE. Instrument on record: Illumina HiSeq 2000. A universal primer binding site was added through template switching, and the final cDNA carried a unique molecular identifier so that TCR cDNA molecules could be counted accurately. First-strand cDNA for TCR alpha and beta chains was synthesized from specific primers in the conserved constant-segment region. Each cDNA library was double barcoded, with a SMART-Mk sample barcode plus Illumina barcodes, to control for contamination. TruSeq adapter sequences and Illumina sample barcodes were added in two successive PCR steps. The Illumina HiSeq platform was used with custom primers to sequence TCR alpha and beta cDNA libraries. Processing in the source paper ran as follows. Raw reads were processed with MiGEC to extract unique molecular identifiers, and MiXCR was used to determine CDR3 positions. For each individual, recombination models were inferred using an EM algorithm with the repgenHMM and IGoR tools. Shared clonotype analysis was performed with the tcR package in R, normalizing sharing by the product of cloneset sizes. To study raw recombination free of thymic and clonal selection effects, out-of-frame nonproductive sequences were analyzed. TCRdb itself trimmed the public reads at Q25 with fastp, ran MiXCR and retained productive beta chains. All rows with the same CDR3 protein become a single entry with the most common DNA and genes. TCRdb's processing, not the authors' own work, is the source of the V and J calls. The sample contains approximately 500,000 distinct CDR3 sequences, roughly a quarter of them found a single time. The top ten hold 2.9% of the sample.

To note about this clonotype: Its antigen is not yet known. One base away there is no much larger clone; base qualities are not given.

All donors were healthy Caucasians. Three pairs of female monozygotic twins, all aged roughly 18 to 29 years, made up the twin cohort. Positive isolation kits from Invitrogen were used to isolate the CD4+ and CD8+ T cell populations. The CDR3 spans 13 residues, from the cysteine through the phenylalanine. Of the read, only the CDR3 DNA is kept; its 39 bases are in frame from base 1. CDR1 and CDR2 are drawn from the germline V gene (reference sequence): WNHNN, SYGVQD. V sheds 6 bases and J sheds 2 bases, leaving 10 bases between their ends. The same sample was also studied in work on T cells expressing NK-cell markers. As the second publication notes: In sorted CD3+CD56+NKG2C+, CD3+CD56+NKG2C- and CD3+CD56-NKG2C+ T-cell subsets from several donors, TCR beta-chain repertoires were profiled. Seven of the eight sequenced donors were HCMV-seropositive and one was HCMV-seronegative. In several experiments an anti-gammadeltaTCR antibody was added to restrict sorting to alphabetaTCR-expressing T cells. In six donors, the dominant CD3+CD56+NKG2C+ clonotypes were found to rank among the top 10 CD8+ clonotypes and to make up about 1.0-7.5% of CD8+ T cells. Those dominant clonotypes were again the most abundant among CD3+CD56-NKG2C+ cells in several donors, at about 28.3-60.1%. Whether the expanded NKG2C-expressing T cell clones were specific for HCMV antigens was left unclear. The eight sequenced donors were randomly selected healthy volunteers, three men and five women. To determine HCMV serostatus, a commercial ELISA kit was used to detect HCMV-specific IgG in serum. MIGEC was used to demultiplex reads and group reads by UMI, and MiTCR was used to assemble and quantify clonotypes. To remove erroneous sequences, TCR cDNA sequences were retained only when supported by two or more reads. The tcR package was used for downstream repertoire analysis, and clonotypes were matched across fractions by CDR3 nucleotide sequence plus V segment. VDJmatch was used to annotate antigen specificity against VDJdb, with one amino acid substitution in CDR3 allowed.

The sequence links TRBV10-1 to TRBJ1-2; confidence is insufficient to name the D gene. The sequenced sample consisted of CD4+ T cells sorted from blood. The source is a woman between 18 and 29 years old in good health. The CDR3 reads as follows: CASSRDTNYGYTF. In nucleotide form, the sequence is TGCGCCAGCAGCAGAGACACGAACTATGGCTACACCTTC.